The 8 T cell receptor beta chains presented below share a single source sample, sequenced in a study of blood T cell repertoires in COVID-19. The method was immunoSEQ multiplex PCR; TCRdb's version includes in-frame clones alone and lacks a portion of them. Of some 390,000 clones detected, nearly 90% appear once; the ten largest clones hold around 1.7%. Material: PBMCs or T cells enriched from blood (not recorded which). The receptors were sampled from a woman aged 25 to 39 who had recovered from COVID-19.

This rearrangement joins TRBV13 to TRBJ1-1, with a possible D match to TRBD1 (6 bases). Trimming pared 1 base from V and 7 bases from J, leaving 10 bases between. The CDR3 loop spans 13 amino acids. Germline V gene lookup returns CDR1 PRHDT and CDR2 FYEKMQ (reference sequence). This chain's CDR3 is CASSLVGAVEAFF. Written as DNA, the CDR3 is TGTGCCAGCAGCTTAGTGGGGGCCGTTGAAGCTTTCTTT.

The chain is built from TRBV7-3 and TRBJ2-1, with D possibly being TRBD2 (5 bases). V lost 5 bases and J 9 bases, leaving 17 bases between the germline ends. Per germline, CDR1 SGHTA and CDR2 FQGTGA. This CDR3 is 14 amino acids long. The CDR3 DNA reads TGTGCCAGCAGCGTCGTTATGCATGCGGGTGAGCAGTTCTTC. This encodes CASSVVMHAGEQFF. Full variable domain (missing parts from reference TRBV7-3 and TRBJ2-1): GAGVSQTPSNKVTEKGKYVELRCDPISGHTALYWYRQSLGQGPEFLIYFQGTGAADDSGLPNDRFFAVRPEGSVSTLKIQRTERGDSAVYLCASSVVMHAGEQFFGPGTRLTVL.

This clone occurred once. The chain joins TRBV11-2 to TRBJ1-3, with a possible D match to TRBD1 (6 bases). V dropped 5 bases and J dropped 4 bases, with 18 bases sitting between them. This CDR3 is 16 amino acids long. Germline-derived CDR1 and CDR2 are SGHAT and FQNNGV. CDR3 DNA sequence: TGTGCCAGCAGCCCTGGGTTCCAGGGGATAGGAAACACCATATATTTT. This translates into CASSPGFQGIGNTIYF.

J is TRBJ1-5 and V is TRBV4-1; TRBD1 is a possible D gene (5 bases). The V end was cut by 4 bases, the J end by 2 bases, with 12 bases between. The germline CDR1 and CDR2 sequences are MGHRA and YSYEKL. This CDR3 region has 15 residues. The CDR3 here is CASSLVTGGNQPQHF. The CDR3 DNA follows: TGCGCCAGCAGCCTCGTCACAGGTGGCAATCAGCCCCAGCATTTT.

This clone appeared a single time. This rearrangement joins TRBV19 to TRBJ2-5; D ambiguous. V was shortened by 8 bases and J by 4 bases, with 11 bases between the two germline ends. CDR1 and CDR2 from the germline V gene are LNHDA and SQIVND (reference sequence). CDR3 length equals 12 residues. CDR3 in amino acids: CASGDRRETQYF. In DNA form, the CDR3 reads TGTGCCAGTGGAGATAGGCGAGAGACCCAGTACTTC.

This rearrangement joins TRBV12-2 to TRBJ2-2; the table's D gene call, TRBD2, was not cross checked with the DNA. TRBV12-2 is labeled a pseudogene. This CDR3 is built from 19 residues. The CDR3 sequence is CASRLRPPRDLGSTGELFF. CDR3 coding DNA: TGTGCAAGTCGCTTACGGCCCCCGCGAGATTTGGGGAGCACCGGGGAGCTGTTTTTT.

The V gene is TRBV5-6, the J gene TRBJ2-2; 11 nucleotides line up with TRBD2. The germline CDR1 and CDR2 sequences are SGHDT and YYEEEE. The CDR3 spans 17 residues. The V and J ends lost 4 bases and 6 bases, in that order; junction bases with no gene match: 11. In DNA, the CDR3 is TGTGCCAGCAGCAGGGCCCCGGGACTAGCGGTTCCCGGGGAGCTGTTTTTT. This sequence encodes CASSRAPGLAVPGELFF.

V and J are TRBV28 and TRBJ1-2; D is ambiguous. The germline CDR1 and CDR2 sequences are MDHEN and SYDVKM. This CDR3 is built from 10 residues. The chain's CDR3 is CGVSGYGYTF. In DNA, the CDR3 is TGTGGGGTCTCGGGATATGGCTACACCTTC.